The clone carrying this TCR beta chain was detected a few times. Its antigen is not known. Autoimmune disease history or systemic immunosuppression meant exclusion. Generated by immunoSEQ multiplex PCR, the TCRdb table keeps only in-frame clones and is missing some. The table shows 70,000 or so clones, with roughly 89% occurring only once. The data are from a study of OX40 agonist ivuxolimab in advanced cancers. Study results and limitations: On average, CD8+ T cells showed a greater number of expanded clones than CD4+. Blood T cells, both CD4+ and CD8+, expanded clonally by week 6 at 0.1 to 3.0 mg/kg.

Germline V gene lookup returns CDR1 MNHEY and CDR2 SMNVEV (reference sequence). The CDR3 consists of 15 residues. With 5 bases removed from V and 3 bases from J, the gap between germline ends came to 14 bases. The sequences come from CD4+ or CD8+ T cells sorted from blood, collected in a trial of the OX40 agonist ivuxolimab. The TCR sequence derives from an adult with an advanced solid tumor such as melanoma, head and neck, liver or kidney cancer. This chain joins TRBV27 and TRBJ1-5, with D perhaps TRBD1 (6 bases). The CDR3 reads CASSPRQESNQPQHF. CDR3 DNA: TGTGCCAGCAGTCCCCGACAGGAATCCAATCAGCCCCAGCATTTT.